These 23 T cell receptor beta chains originate from one sample sequenced in a study of regulatory T cells in long-lasting Graves disease. Arm-PCR of CDR3 regions and iRepertoire HTBI primers were used to build TCR beta libraries. A single record per CDR3 protein comes from TCRdb applying MiXCR to the multiplex PCR reads. The sample records about 400,000 distinct CDR3 sequences, 15% being singletons. Time point meaning: newly diagnosed GD, antithyroid drugs for less than 3 months. Researchers made the TCR library from RNA that was extracted from PBMCs. This sample also belongs to another study, concerning T cells in Graves' hyperthyroidism and ophthalmopathy.

Sequenced material: peripheral blood mononuclear cells (PBMCs), taken at new diagnosis, from a patient treated with antithyroid drugs. These receptors originate from a woman between 35 and 50 years old with Graves disease.

With regard to this clonotype: The junction differs from germline at one of its ends, possibly a read error. CDR3 in amino acids: CASSPQGADNDQCF. Here the CDR3 DNA reads TGTGCCAGCAGCCCCCAGGGAGCGGACAATGATCAGTGCTTC. The chain has TRBV11-3 and TRBJ2-1, with D perhaps TRBD1 or TRBD2 (5 bases each). Per the germline V gene, CDR1 is SGHNT and CDR2 is YENEEA. CDR3 size: 14 residues.

The chain employs TRBV12-3 or TRBV12-4 and TRBJ2-2; perhaps TRBD2 as D (7 bases). V was pared by 1 base and J by 4 bases, with 19 bases between. The CDR3 totals 18 residues. In nucleotides, the CDR3 is TGTGCCAGCAGTTTAGATAATCGAAAGGGGGGGTTCACCGGGGAGCTGTTTTTT. Translated: CASSLDNRKGGFTGELFF.

This clonotype was seen at least ten times. The chain has TRBV7-9 and TRBJ2-1, with TRBD2 as a possible D gene (6 bases). The V gene lost 5 bases and the J gene lost 2 bases, with 13 bases spanning the gap. This CDR3 is built from 15 residues. Germline CDR1 is SEHNR and CDR2 is FQNEAQ (reference sequence). The CDR3 DNA is TGTGCCAGCAGCCCCCGCGGGACTCCCTACAATGAGCAGTTCTTC. It codes for CASSPRGTPYNEQFF. The full variable domain, in which reference TRBV7-9 and TRBJ2-1 provide the parts outside the CDR3, is DTGVSQNPRHKITKRGQNVTFRCDPISEHNRLYWYRQTLGQGPEFLTYFQNEAQLEKSRLLSDRFSAERPKGSFSTLEIQRTEQGDSAMYLCASSPRGTPYNEQFFGPGTRLTVL.

This clonotype was picked up many times. The chain is built from TRBV10-3 and TRBJ2-7; no firm D call. CDR1 is ENHRY, CDR2 SYGVKD, per germline. With 4 bases removed from V and 5 bases from J, the gap between germline ends came to 9 bases. This CDR3 is built from 12 residues. The CDR3 DNA is TGTGCCATCAGTGCCACTATCGACGAGCAGTACTTC. This gives the protein CAISATIDEQYF.

This clonotype was detected ten times or more. The chain recombines TRBV12-3 or TRBV12-4 with TRBJ2-7; TRBD1 agrees at 9 bases. The V and J ends lost 7 bases and 2 bases, in that order; junction bases with no gene match: 3. The CDR3 consists of 13 residues. This CDR3 is CASTGTGTYEQYF. The CDR3, as DNA: TGTGCCAGCACCGGGACAGGGACCTACGAGCAGTACTTC.

In its sample, this clonotype was seen a few times. The chain carries TRBV28 and TRBJ1-4; 7 nucleotides align to TRBD1. J gave up 7 bases and V 4 bases, and 9 bases lay outside the gene matches. The germline V gene encodes CDR1 MDHEN and CDR2 SYDVKM. The CDR3 is 15 residues long. CDR3 region: CASSSTDRVSEKLFF. For the CDR3, the DNA is TGTGCCAGCAGTTCAACCGACAGGGTTAGTGAAAAACTGTTTTTT. Supplemented by reference TRBV28 and TRBJ1-4, the full variable domain reads DVKVTQSSRYLVKRTGEKVFLECVQDMDHENMFWYRQDPGLGLRLIYFSYDVKMKEKGDIPEGYSVSREKKERFSLILESASTNQTSMYLCASSSTDRVSEKLFFGSGTQLSVL.

This clonotype showed up many times. This chain uses TRBV12-3 or TRBV12-4 with TRBJ1-1, with TRBD1 as a possible D gene (5 bases). V lost 8 bases to trimming and J lost 11 bases, with 21 bases between them. The CDR3 runs 13 residues. CDR3 residues: CASSKPGPQEAFF. For the CDR3, the DNA is TGTGCCAGCTCAAAACCGGGACCCCAGGAGGCTTTCTTT.

This clonotype was observed at least ten times. The chain carries TRBV6-1 and TRBJ2-5; weak D call: TRBD2 (5 bases). This CDR3 is 15 amino acids long. The germline V and J ends were trimmed by 2 bases and 5 bases, with 15 bases remaining between them. Germline loops: CDR1 MNHNS, CDR2 SASEGT. CDR3 residues: CASSESPLGGETQYF. CDR3 nucleotides: TGTGCCAGCAGTGAAAGCCCACTGGGCGGGGAGACCCAGTACTTC.

This clonotype was seen at least ten times. J is TRBJ2-5 and V is TRBV28; 7 positions agree with TRBD1. The CDR3 runs to 16 residues. J was trimmed by 7 bases and V by 3 bases; bases with no gene match: 14. The germline V gene encodes CDR1 MDHEN and CDR2 SYDVKM. The CDR3, as DNA: TGTGCCAGCAGTTTCCGGGACAGAATCCCCCGTGGGACCCAGTACTTC. This codes for CASSFRDRIPRGTQYF.

The chain carries TRBV7-9 and TRBJ2-3; 11 bases map to TRBD2. The V gene end was trimmed by 5 bases and the J gene end by 4 bases; junction bases not matched to a gene: 8. The CDR3 spans 16 residues. CDR1 is SEHNR, CDR2 FQNEAQ, per germline (reference sequence). The CDR3 sequence is CASSPSSGRSSDTQYF. The DNA for the CDR3 is TGTGCCAGCAGCCCCTCTAGCGGGAGGAGTTCAGATACGCAGTATTTT.

As for this clonotype: One base away lies a much larger clone, so this may be a sequencing read error. This chain links TRBV18 with TRBJ1-2; possible D gene TRBD1, 5 bases. Germline V gives CDR1 KGHSH, CDR2 LQKENI. The CDR3 runs to 13 residues. The CDR3 spells CASSLEQEGFVNF. As DNA, the CDR3 is TGTGCCAGCTCACTTGAACAGGAGGGATTCGTCAACTTC.

This clonotype was seen a handful of times. The J gene is TRBJ2-7, the V gene TRBV27; D possibly matches TRBD1 or TRBD2 (6 bases each). The CDR3 covers 14 residues. CDR1 MNHEY and CDR2 SMNVEV come from the germline V gene (reference sequence). Trimming took 2 bases from V and 2 from J, leaving 10 bases between them. CDR3 in DNA: TGTGCCAGCAGTTTAGTGGGGGGCCCCTACGAGCAGTACTTC. It translates to CASSLVGGPYEQYF.

The V call is TRBV9, the J call TRBJ2-3; 7 nucleotides line up with TRBD1. Germline V lookup: CDR1 SGDLS, CDR2 YYNGEE. The CDR3 length is 16 residues. The V gene end was trimmed by 4 bases and the J gene end by 0 bases; junction bases not matched to a gene: 8. In nucleotides, the CDR3 is TGTGCCAGCAGCACTCGGACAGGCTATAGCACAGATACGCAGTATTTT. As protein: CASSTRTGYSTDTQYF.

This clonotype was detected many times. The chain employs TRBV19 and TRBJ2-5, with no clear D. The CDR3 extends over 13 amino acids. The V gene's germline CDR1 is LNHDA and CDR2 SQIVND (reference sequence). The V end was cut by 5 bases, the J end by 3 bases, with 10 bases between. CDR3 DNA: TGTGCCAGTAGTCCCGGGCACGAAGAGACCCAGTACTTC. Translation gives CASSPGHEETQYF.

There are many counts of this clonotype. The chain joins TRBV7-9 to TRBJ2-7, with 7 bases that match TRBD1. In germline, CDR1 is SEHNR, CDR2 FQNEAQ (reference sequence). This CDR3 has 12 amino acids. V lost 4 bases to trimming and J lost 6 bases; unmatched junction nucleotides: 3. CDR3 sequence (DNA): TGTGCCAGCAGCTCCGACAGGGCCGAGCAGTACTTC. It yields the protein CASSSDRAEQYF.

This clonotype showed up just a few times. This chain links TRBV19 with TRBJ1-2; D not resolved. The CDR3 is 16 residues long. CDR1 and CDR2 from the germline V gene are LNHDA and SQIVND (reference sequence). V dropped 3 bases and J dropped 4 bases, with 18 bases sitting between them. The CDR3 region is CASSMARNRVPYGYTF. CDR3 in DNA: TGTGCCAGTAGTATGGCCAGAAACCGAGTACCCTATGGCTACACCTTC.

There are many counts of this clonotype. This sequence joins TRBV4-1 and TRBJ2-7; TRBD1 matches at 7 bases. The V segment lost 1 base and the J segment 1 base; nucleotides outside the gene matches: 7. This CDR3 contains 16 residues. The germline V gene has CDR1 MGHRA and CDR2 YSYEKL. CDR3: CASSQGSAGGSYEQYF. DNA for the CDR3: TGCGCCAGCAGCCAAGGGTCGGCAGGGGGATCCTACGAGCAGTACTTC.

This clonotype was detected a few times. This chain uses TRBV19 with TRBJ2-5; TRBD2 matches at 9 bases. The end of the DNA is better explained by TRBJ2-1, so the J call may be wrong. There are 15 residues in the CDR3. Per germline, CDR1 LNHDA and CDR2 SQIVND (reference sequence). CDR3 nucleotide sequence: TGTGCCAGTAGTAGGACTAGCGATTACTTCAATGAGCAGTTCTTC. It yields the protein CASSRTSDYFNEQFF.

V and J are TRBV11-2 and TRBJ2-1; 8 bases agree with TRBD2. CDR3 length: 14 amino acids. The junction had 10 bases not matched to a gene; V was cut back by 6 bases and J by 9 bases. Germline-derived CDR1 and CDR2 are SGHAT and FQNNGV. The CDR3 region has the DNA TGTGCCAGCAGTGTTGGAGGACTAGCCGGTGAGCAGTTCTTC. Its translation: CASSVGGLAGEQFF.

The genes are TRBV20-1 and TRBJ2-7, with D unclear. Looked up from germline, CDR1 is DFQATT and CDR2 is SNEGSKA (reference sequence). The CDR3 runs 11 residues. V was pared by 2 bases and J by 5 bases, with 7 bases between. In nucleotides, the CDR3 is TGCAGTGCTAGATCTAGGGACGAGCAGTACTTC. Protein: CSARSRDEQYF.

This clonotype occurred many times. The gene calls are TRBV7-9 and TRBJ2-2; no clear D gene. Germline CDR1 is SEHNR and CDR2 is FQNEAQ (reference sequence). The ends were cut back, 5 bases at V and 4 bases at J, with 8 bases in the middle. The CDR3 loop spans 13 amino acids. The CDR3 spells CASSPRITGELFF. Here the CDR3 DNA reads TGTGCCAGCAGCCCCCGGATCACCGGGGAGCTGTTTTTT.

This clonotype was counted a single time. The J gene is TRBJ2-4, the V gene TRBV11-2, with 7 nucleotides matching TRBD1. The CDR3 length is 14 residues. V lost 6 bases to trimming and J lost 8 bases; unmatched junction nucleotides: 10. Germline lookup yields CDR1 SGHAT and CDR2 FQNNGV. In nucleotides, the CDR3 is TGTGCCAGCAGGCCGATACAGGGGAAGTACATTCAGTACTTC. Protein sequence: CASRPIQGKYIQYF.

This clonotype appeared many times. The chain couples TRBV12-3 or TRBV12-4 to TRBJ1-6; D gene unclear. This CDR3 spans 15 amino acids. Deletions cut 3 bases from V and 5 bases from J, with 11 bases between. CDR3 bases: TGTGCCAGCAGTTTTCGATACAAAAATAATTCACCCCTCCACTTT. Encoded protein: CASSFRYKNNSPLHF.